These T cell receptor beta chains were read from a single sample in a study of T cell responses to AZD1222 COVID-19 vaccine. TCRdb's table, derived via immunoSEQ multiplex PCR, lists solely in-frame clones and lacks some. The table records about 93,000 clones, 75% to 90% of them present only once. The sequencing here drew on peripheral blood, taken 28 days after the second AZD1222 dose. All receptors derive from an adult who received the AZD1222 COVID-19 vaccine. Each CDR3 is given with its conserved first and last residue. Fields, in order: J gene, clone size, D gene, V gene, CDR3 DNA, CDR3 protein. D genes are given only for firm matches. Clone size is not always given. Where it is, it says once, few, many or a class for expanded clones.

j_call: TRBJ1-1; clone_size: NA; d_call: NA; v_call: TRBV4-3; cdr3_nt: TGCGCCAGCAGCCAAGAATGGGGATGGGACACTGAAGCTTTCTTT; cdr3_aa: CASSQEWGWDTEAFF
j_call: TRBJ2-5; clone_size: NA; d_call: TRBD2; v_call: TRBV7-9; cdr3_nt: TGTGCCAGCAGCTTTATCGGGGGGGGCTTGGAGACCCAGTACTTC; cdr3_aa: CASSFIGGGLETQYF
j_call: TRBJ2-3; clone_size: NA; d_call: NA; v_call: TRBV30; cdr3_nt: TGTGCCTGGAGGCCTGCGGCAGATACGCAGTATTTT; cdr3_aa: CAWRPAADTQYF
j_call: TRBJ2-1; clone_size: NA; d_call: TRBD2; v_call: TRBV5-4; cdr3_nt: TGTGCCAGCCGGGGGACTAGCGGGGGGAACACCTACAATGAGCAGTTCTTC; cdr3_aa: CASRGTSGGNTYNEQFF
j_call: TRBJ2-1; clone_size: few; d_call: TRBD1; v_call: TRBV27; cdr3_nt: TGTGCCAGCGGGTCGGACAGGGGGAATGAGCAGTTCTTC; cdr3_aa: CASGSDRGNEQFF
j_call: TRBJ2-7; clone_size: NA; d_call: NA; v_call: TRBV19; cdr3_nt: TGTGCCAGTAGTACCTATTTGTCGTACGAGCAGTACTTC; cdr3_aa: CASSTYLSYEQYF
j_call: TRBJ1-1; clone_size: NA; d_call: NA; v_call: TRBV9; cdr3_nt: TGTGCCAGCAGCGTAAGTTGGGACACTGAAGCTTTCTTT; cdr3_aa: CASSVSWDTEAFF
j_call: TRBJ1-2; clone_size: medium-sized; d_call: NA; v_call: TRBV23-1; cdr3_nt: TGCGCCAGCAGTCAAGAAGGCCTCGAATGGGGCTATGGCTACACCTTC; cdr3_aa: CASSQEGLEWGYGYTF
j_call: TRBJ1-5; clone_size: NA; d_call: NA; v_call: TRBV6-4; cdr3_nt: TGTGCCAGCAGGGCGTATAGAAGCAATCAGCCCCAGCATTTT; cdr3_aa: CASRAYRSNQPQHF
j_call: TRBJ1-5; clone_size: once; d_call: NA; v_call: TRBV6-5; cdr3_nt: TGTGCCAGCAGGGGGAGGGCCGATCAGCCCCAGCATTTT; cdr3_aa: CASRGRADQPQHF